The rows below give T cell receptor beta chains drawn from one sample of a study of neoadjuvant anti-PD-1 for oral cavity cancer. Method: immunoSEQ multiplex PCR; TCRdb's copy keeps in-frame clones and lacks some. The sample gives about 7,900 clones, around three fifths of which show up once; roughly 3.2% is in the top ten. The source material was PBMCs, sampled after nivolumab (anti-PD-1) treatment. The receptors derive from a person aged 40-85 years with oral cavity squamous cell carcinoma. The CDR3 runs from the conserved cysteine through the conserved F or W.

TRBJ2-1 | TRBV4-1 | CASSQFGFSGLGYNEQFF
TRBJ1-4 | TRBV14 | CASSHGGIANEKLFF
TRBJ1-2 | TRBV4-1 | CASSQTEDYGYTF
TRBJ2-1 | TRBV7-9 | CASSPWPDNNEQFF
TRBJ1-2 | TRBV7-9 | CASSPGASSYGYTF
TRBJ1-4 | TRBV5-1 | CASSLRDVSKLFF
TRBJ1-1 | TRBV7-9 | CASSLDGGKAFF
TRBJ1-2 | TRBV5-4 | CASSLVVGKNYGYTF
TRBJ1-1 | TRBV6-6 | CASSYSLGSEAFF
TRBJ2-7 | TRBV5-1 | CASSPLDRAYEQYF
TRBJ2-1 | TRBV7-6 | CASSTGLNWDNEQFF
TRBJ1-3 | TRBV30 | CAWSVLDSGGMNTIYF
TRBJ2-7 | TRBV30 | CAWSPGHNYEQYF
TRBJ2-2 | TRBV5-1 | CASSLDRGGAGELFF
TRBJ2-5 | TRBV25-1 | CASSHRETQYF
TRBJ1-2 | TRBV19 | CASSIIARASYGYTF
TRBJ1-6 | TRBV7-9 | CASSPWEYNSPLHF
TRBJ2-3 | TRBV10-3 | CAIKWDSGTDTQYF
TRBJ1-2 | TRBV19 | CASSIGTGSSYGYTF
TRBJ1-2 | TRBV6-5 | CASTPTGHGYGYTF
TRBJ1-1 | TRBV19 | CASSIARSTEAFF
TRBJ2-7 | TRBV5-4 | CASSSGTGSGVYEQYF
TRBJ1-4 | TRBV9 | CASSVALEGSKEKLFF
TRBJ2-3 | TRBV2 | CASSDPDREFTDTQYF
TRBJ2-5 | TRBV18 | CASSPVQVGAQYF
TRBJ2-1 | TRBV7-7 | CASSSLYRGGGARYNEQFF
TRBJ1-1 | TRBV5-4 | CASSVTGRGDEAFF
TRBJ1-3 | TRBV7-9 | CASSFGGGSGNTIYF
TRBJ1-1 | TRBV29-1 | CSVGSDRGASTFF